This T cell receptor beta chain was sequenced in a study of tissue T cells after allogeneic stem cell transplantation. TCRdb's table, derived via immunoSEQ multiplex PCR, lists solely in-frame clones and lacks some. The sample lists 9,000 to 10,000 clones, roughly 56% seen once, with under 20% in the top ten. Trimming removed 7 bases from V and 4 bases from J, with 19 bases in between. Germline V lookup: CDR1 SQVTM, CDR2 ANQGSEA. This CDR3 has 14 amino acids. The chain links TRBV29-1 to TRBJ1-2, with TRBD1 as a possible D gene (5 bases). This material consisted of tissue from the jejunum, taken at autopsy. This TCR was recovered from a female donor of 60 years or more with lung cancer. CDR3 sequence reads: CSGFPDKGSYGYTF. CDR3 bases: TGCAGCGGATTTCCGGACAAGGGGTCCTATGGCTACACCTTC. The full variable domain, its missing parts supplied by reference TRBV29-1 and TRBJ1-2, is SAVISQKPSRDICQRGTSLTIQCQVDSQVTMMFWYRQQPGQSLTLIATANQGSEATYESGFVIDKFPISRPNLTFSTLTVSNMSPEDSSIYLCSGFPDKGSYGYTFGSGTRLTVV.